This T cell receptor (beta chain) was obtained from a study of cytomegalovirus exposure and HLA in healthy donors. The CDR3 covers 12 residues. CDR1 SEHNR and CDR2 FQNEAQ come from the germline V gene (reference sequence). Study-wide results and limits: Among the sequence variants, a highly shared cluster was likely an artifact of sequencing.

As concerns this clone: Antigen specificity is unknown. An end of the junction differs from the germline gene, which may be a read error.

Vbeta (60) and Jbeta (13) primers were used in the PCR. Clones were sequenced by immunoSEQ multiplex PCR, and TCRdb holds only the in-frame ones, with some missing. The sample comprises some 180,000 clones, roughly 74% of which are singletons, and 1.5% to 2% rests with the top ten. The V call is TRBV7-9, the J call TRBJ2-7; tentative D call: TRBD1 (5 bases). The sample consisted of PBMCs. This clonotype was sampled from a woman aged 25 to 39 in good health and CMV-seronegative. This CDR3 is CSSSFQRGKYYF. The CDR3 DNA follows: TGTTCCAGCAGCTTCCAAAGGGGAAAGTACTACTTC. Drawing the rest from reference TRBV7-9 and TRBJ2-7, the complete variable domain is DTGVSQNPRHKITKRGQNVTFRCDPISEHNRLYWYRQTLGQGPEFLTYFQNEAQLEKSRLLSDRFSAERPKGSFSTLEIQRTEQGDSAMYLCSSSFQRGKYYFGPGTRLTVT.